The clone carrying this T cell receptor (beta chain) was detected only once. The data were obtained in a study of blood T cell repertoires in COVID-19. Authors' processing steps: Counts of nucleated cells, estimated from reference gene primer amplification, were obtained. Only in-frame clones appear in the TCRdb table, and some are missing; sequencing was by immunoSEQ multiplex PCR. Clone size and V and J calls were adopted from that table, with D and trimming inferred from the DNA. The data hold fewer than 150,000 clones, with more than 75% observed a single time. The CDR3 spans 14 residues. Germline CDR1 and CDR2: LNHDA and SQIVND (reference sequence). The V gene lost 6 bases and the J gene lost 3 bases, with 12 bases spanning the gap.

V and J are TRBV19 and TRBJ1-5; possibly TRBD1 for D (6 bases). Material: peripheral blood. The TCR comes from a man aged 35 to 55 with acute or convalescent COVID-19. CDR3: CASRAGATNQPQHF. As DNA, the CDR3 is TGTGCCAGTAGAGCAGGGGCGACCAATCAGCCCCAGCATTTT.